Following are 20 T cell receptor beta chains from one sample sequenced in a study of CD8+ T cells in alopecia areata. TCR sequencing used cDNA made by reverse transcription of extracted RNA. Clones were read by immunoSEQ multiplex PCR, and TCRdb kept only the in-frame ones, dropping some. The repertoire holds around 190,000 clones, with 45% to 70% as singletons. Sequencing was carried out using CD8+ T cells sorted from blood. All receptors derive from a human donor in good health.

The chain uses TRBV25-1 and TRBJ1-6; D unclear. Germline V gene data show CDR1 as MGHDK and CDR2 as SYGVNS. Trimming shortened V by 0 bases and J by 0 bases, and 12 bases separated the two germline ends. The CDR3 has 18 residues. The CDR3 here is CASSEYSRGNSYNSPLHF. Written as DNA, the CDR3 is TGTGCCAGCAGTGAATATAGTCGGGGTAACTCCTATAATTCACCCCTCCACTTT. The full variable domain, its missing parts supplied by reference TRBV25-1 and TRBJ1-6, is EADIYQTPRYLVIGTGKKITLECSQTMGHDKMYWYQQDPGMELHLIHYSYGVNSTEKGDLSSESTVSRIRTEHFPLTLESARPSHTSQYLCASSEYSRGNSYNSPLHFGNGTRLTVT.

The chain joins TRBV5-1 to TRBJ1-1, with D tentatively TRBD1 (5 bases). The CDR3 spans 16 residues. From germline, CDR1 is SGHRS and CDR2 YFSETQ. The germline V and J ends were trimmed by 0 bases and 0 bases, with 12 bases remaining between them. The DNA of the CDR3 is TGCGCCAGCAGCTTGGATTCGGGACGGATGAACACTGAAGCTTTCTTT. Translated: CASSLDSGRMNTEAFF.

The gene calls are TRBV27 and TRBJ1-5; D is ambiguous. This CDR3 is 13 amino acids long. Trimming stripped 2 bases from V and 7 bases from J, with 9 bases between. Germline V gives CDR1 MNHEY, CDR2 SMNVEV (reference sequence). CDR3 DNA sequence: TGTGCCAGCAGTTTAACGGTTGTCCAGCCCCAGCATTTT. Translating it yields CASSLTVVQPQHF.

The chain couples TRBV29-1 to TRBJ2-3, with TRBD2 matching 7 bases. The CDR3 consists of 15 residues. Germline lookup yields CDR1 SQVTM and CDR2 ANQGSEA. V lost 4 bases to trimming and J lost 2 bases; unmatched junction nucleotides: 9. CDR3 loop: CSVGGGDYNTDTQYF. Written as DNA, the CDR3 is TGCAGCGTTGGGGGTGGGGACTACAACACAGATACGCAGTATTTT.

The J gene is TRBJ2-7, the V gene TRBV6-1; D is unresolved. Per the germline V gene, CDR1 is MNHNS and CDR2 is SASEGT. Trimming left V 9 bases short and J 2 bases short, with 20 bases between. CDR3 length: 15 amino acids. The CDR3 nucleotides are TGTGCCAGTCAATCCAAGGACCTTGAGACCTACGAGCAGTACTTC. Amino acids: CASQSKDLETYEQYF.

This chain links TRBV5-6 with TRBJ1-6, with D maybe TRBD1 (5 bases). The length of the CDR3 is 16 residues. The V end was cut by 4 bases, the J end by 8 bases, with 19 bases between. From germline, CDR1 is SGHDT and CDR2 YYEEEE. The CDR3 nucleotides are TGTGCCAGCAGCGGTCGTGCGGCGGGGGTAGATTCACCCCTCCACTTT. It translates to CASSGRAAGVDSPLHF.

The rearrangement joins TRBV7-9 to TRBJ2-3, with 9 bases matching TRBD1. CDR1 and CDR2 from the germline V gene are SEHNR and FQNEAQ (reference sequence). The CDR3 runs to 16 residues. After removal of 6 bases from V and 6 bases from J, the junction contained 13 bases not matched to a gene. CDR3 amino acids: CASRSTGTGSLDTQYF. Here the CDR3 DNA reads TGTGCCAGCAGATCTACCGGGACAGGGTCCTTGGATACGCAGTATTTT.

In DNA, the CDR3 is TGTGCCAGCAGCTTAGGCATAGTGGGGCTAGCCACCAGCGAGCAGTACTTC. Protein: CASSLGIVGLATSEQYF. The chain joins TRBV13 to TRBJ2-7, with D perhaps being TRBD1 or TRBD2 (5 bases each). CDR3 size: 17 residues. Looked up from germline, CDR1 is PRHDT and CDR2 is FYEKMQ (reference sequence). V shed 0 bases and J shed 6 bases, with 21 bases lying between them.

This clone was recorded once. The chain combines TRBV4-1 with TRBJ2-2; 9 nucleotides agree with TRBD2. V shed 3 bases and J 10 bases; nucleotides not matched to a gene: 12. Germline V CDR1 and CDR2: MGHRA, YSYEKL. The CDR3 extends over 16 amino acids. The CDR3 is CASSQGITWTSEELFF. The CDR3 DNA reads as TGCGCCAGCAGCCAGGGCATAACTTGGACTAGCGAGGAGCTGTTTTTT.

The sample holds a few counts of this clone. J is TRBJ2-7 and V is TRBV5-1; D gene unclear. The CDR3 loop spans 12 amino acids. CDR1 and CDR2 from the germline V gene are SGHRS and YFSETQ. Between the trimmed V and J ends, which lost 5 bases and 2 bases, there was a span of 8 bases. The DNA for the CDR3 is TGCGCCAGCAGTCCGCCTGCCTACGAGCAGTACTTC. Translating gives CASSPPAYEQYF.

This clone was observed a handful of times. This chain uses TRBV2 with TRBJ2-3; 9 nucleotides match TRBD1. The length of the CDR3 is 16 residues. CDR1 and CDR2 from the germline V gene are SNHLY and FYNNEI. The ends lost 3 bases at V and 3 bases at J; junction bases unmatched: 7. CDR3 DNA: TGTGCCAGCAGTGATACGGGACAGGGCGCGACAGATACGCAGTATTTT. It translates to CASSDTGQGATDTQYF. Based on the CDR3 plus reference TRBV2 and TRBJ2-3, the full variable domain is EPEVTQTPSHQVTQMGQEVILRCVPISNHLYFYWYRQILGQKVEFLVSFYNNEISEKSEIFDDQFSVERPDGSNFTLKIRSTKLEDSAMYFCASSDTGQGATDTQYFGPGTRLTVL.

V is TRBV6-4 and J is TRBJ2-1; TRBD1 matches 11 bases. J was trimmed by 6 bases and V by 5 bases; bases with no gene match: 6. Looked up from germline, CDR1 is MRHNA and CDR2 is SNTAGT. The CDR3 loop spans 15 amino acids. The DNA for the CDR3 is TGTGCCAGCAGTCCCGGACAGGGGGCAATCAATGAGCAGTTCTTC. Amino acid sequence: CASSPGQGAINEQFF.

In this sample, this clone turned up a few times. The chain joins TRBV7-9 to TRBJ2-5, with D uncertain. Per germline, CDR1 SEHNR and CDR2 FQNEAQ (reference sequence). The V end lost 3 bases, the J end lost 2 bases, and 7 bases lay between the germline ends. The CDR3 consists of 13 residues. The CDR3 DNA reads TGTGCCAGCAGCTTGGAGAGACAAGAGACCCAGTACTTC. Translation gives CASSLERQETQYF.

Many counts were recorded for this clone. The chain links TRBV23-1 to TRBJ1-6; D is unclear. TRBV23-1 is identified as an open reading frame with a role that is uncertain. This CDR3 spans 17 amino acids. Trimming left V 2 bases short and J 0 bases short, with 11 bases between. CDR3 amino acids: CASSQLWRSSYNSPLHF. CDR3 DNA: TGCGCCAGCAGTCAACTTTGGCGCAGCTCCTATAATTCACCCCTCCACTTT.

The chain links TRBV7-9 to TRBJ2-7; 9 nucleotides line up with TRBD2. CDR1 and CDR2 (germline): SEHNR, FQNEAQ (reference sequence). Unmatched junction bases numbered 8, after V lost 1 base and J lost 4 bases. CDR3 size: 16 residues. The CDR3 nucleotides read TGTGCCAGCAGCTTAGATCCCCTAGCGGGGAGATACGAGCAGTACTTC. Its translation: CASSLDPLAGRYEQYF.

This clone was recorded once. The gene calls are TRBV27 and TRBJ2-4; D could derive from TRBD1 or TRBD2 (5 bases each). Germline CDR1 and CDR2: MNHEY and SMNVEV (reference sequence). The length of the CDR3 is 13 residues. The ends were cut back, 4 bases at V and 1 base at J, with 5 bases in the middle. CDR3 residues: CASSWGAKNIQYF. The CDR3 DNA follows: TGTGCCAGCAGTTGGGGGGCCAAAAACATTCAGTACTTC.

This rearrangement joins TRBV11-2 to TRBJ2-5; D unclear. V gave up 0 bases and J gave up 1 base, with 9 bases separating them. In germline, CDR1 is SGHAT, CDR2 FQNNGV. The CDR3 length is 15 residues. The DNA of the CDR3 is TGTGCCAGCAGCTTAGAGGCCACCCCCCAAGAGACCCAGTACTTC. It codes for CASSLEATPQETQYF. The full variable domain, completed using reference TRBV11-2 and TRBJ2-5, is EAGVAQSPRYKIIEKRQSVAFWCNPISGHATLYWYQQILGQGPKLLIQFQNNGVVDDSQLPKDRFSAERLKGVDSTLKIQPAKLEDSAVYLCASSLEATPQETQYFGPGTRLLVL.

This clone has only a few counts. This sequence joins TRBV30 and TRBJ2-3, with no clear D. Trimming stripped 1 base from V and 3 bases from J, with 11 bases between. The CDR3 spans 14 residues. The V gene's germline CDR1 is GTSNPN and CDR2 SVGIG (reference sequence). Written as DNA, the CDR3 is TGTGCCTGGAGTGCTGTGTCCGGAACAGATACGCAGTATTTT. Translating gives CAWSAVSGTDTQYF.

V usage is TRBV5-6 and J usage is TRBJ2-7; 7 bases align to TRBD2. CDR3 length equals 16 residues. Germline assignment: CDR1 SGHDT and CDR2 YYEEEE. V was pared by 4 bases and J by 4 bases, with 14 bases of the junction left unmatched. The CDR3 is CASSGESGVRLYEQYF. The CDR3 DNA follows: TGTGCCAGCAGCGGGGAGAGCGGGGTGCGCTTATACGAGCAGTACTTC.

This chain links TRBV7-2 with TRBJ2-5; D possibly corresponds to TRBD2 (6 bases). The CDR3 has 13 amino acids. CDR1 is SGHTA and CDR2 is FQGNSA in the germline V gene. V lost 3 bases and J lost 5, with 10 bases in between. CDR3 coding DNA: TGTGCCAGCAGCTTGACTAGTATGGAGACCCAGTACTTC. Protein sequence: CASSLTSMETQYF.